Sequencing of this T cell receptor (beta chain) was carried out in a study of cytomegalovirus exposure and HLA in healthy donors. V was trimmed by 5 bases and J by 1 base, leaving 9 bases between them. The CDR3 is 14 residues long. Germline lookup yields CDR1 ENHRY and CDR2 SYGVKD. The PCR employed 60 Vbeta primers together with 13 Jbeta primers. Profiled with immunoSEQ multiplex PCR; TCRdb holds only in-frame clones, not every one. This sample has about 240,000 clones; around 81% occur once, and the top ten carry 8%. A word on this clone: Its antigen remains unidentified.

Whole-study findings and limits: Most CMV-associated TCR beta chains appeared HLA-restricted in a later analysis. In a later analysis, donors in an Asian-associated ancestry cluster reportedly had fewer N-insertions in productive TCRs than the cohort mean. Rates of TCR association differed by HLA locus in a later analysis, with DRB1 highest and HLA-C lowest.

The sequenced sample was PBMCs. This chain connects TRBV10-3 to TRBJ1-5; tentative D call: TRBD1 (6 bases). The TCR sequence derives from a woman between 55 and 75 years old in good health and CMV-seropositive. The CDR3 region is CAISTQGSNQPQHF. The CDR3 DNA sequence: TGTGCCATCAGTACACAGGGAAGCAATCAGCCCCAGCATTTT.